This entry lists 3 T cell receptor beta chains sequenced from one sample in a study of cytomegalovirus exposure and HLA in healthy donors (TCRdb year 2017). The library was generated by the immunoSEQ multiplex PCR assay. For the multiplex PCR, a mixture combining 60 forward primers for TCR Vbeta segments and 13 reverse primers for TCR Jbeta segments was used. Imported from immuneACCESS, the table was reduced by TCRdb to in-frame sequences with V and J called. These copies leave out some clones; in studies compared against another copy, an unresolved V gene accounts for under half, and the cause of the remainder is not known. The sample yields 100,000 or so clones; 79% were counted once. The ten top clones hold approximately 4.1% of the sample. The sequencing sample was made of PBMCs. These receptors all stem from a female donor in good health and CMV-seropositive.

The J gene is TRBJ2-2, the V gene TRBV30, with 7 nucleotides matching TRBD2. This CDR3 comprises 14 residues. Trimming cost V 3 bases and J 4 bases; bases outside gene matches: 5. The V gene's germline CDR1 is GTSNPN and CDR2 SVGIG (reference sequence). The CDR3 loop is CAWSKAGITGELFF. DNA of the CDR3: TGTGCCTGGAGCAAAGCGGGGATCACCGGGGAGCTGTTTTTT.

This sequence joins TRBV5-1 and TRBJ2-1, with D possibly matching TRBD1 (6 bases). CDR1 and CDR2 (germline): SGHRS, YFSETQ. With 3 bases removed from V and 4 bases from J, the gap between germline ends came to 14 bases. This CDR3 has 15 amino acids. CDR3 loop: CASSSYPGEYNEQFF. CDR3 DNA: TGCGCCAGCAGCTCCTACCCAGGGGAATACAATGAGCAGTTCTTC.

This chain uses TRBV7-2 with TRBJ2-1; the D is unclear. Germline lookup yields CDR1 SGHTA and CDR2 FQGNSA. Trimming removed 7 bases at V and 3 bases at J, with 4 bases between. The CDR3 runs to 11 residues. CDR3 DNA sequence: TGTGCCAGCACCCTCTACAATGAGCAGTTCTTC. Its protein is CASTLYNEQFF. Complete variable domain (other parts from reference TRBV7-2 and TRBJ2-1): GAGVSQSPSNKVTEKGKDVELRCDPISGHTALYWYRQSLGQGLEFLIYFQGNSAPDKSGLPSDRFSAERTGGSVSTLTIQRTQQEDSAVYLCASTLYNEQFFGPGTRLTVL.